This TCR beta chain was observed in a study of blood T cell repertoires in COVID-19. The overall study: Collection of acute and convalescent COVID-19 samples took place in the United States, Italy and Spain. T cells, B-cell-depleted T cells, or PBMCs provided the cDNA or gDNA that served as material.

Germline V gene data show CDR1 as SEHNR and CDR2 as FQNEAQ (reference sequence). The CDR3 spans 12 residues. Trimming pared 7 bases from V and 7 bases from J, leaving 10 bases between. Generated by immunoSEQ multiplex PCR, the TCRdb table keeps only in-frame clones and is missing some. The top ten clones hold under 2.5% of a sample with fewer than 400,000 clones, around 85% of them seen once. Membership in each cohort depended on participant-reported clinical history. Recovered status in Cohort 3 required two negative PCRs, clearance, or symptom resolution. The sequence derives from a man aged 25-45 years who had recovered from COVID-19. Sequences were obtained from PBMCs or T cells enriched from blood (not recorded which). The chain couples TRBV7-9 to TRBJ1-4; D is unclear. For the CDR3, the DNA is TGTGCCAGCACCTCCCATAGTGAAAAACTGTTTTTT. Its translation: CASTSHSEKLFF.